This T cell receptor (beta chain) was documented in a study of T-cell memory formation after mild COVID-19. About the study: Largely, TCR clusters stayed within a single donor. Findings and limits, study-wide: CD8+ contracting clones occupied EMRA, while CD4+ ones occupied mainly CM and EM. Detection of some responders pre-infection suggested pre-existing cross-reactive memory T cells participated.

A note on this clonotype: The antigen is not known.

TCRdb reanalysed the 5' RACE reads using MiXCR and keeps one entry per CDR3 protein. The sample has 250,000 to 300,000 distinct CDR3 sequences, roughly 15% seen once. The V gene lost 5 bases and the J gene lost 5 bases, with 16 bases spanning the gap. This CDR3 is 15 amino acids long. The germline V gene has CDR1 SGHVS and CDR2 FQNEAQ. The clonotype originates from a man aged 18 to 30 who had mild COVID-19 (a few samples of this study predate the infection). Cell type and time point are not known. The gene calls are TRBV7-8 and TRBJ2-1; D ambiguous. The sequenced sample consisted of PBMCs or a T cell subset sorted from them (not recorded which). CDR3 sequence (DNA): TGTGCCAGCAGCGGCCTACAACCGCTAGACAATGAGCAGTTCTTC. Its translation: CASSGLQPLDNEQFF.